The source of this T cell receptor (beta chain) is a study of blood T cells in healthy people across ages. Study-level results: TCR beta diversity correlated strongly with naive T cell percentage. Older age coincided with a roughly linear decline in TCR beta diversity per million T cells.

Germline trimming cut 7 bases from V and 8 bases from J; bases unmatched to any gene: 12. The CDR3 loop spans 13 amino acids. Germline V gives CDR1 DFQATT, CDR2 SNEGSKA (reference sequence). Together with a sample-barcoded 5' primer, a J-beta primer mix was included in a second PCR lasting about 7 to 12 cycles. Each cDNA molecule was tagged by a template-switch adaptor with 12 random nucleotides. TCRdb passed the 5' RACE reads through MiXCR, listing each CDR3 protein once. The repertoire holds about 1.8 million distinct CDR3 sequences, with around 50% as singletons. Total RNA, at least 6 micrograms per sample, was extracted from PBMCs. Comment on this clonotype: What it binds is unknown.

This TCR derives from a woman between 40 and 55 years old in good health. This rearrangement joins TRBV20-1 to TRBJ1-2; 8 nucleotides agree with TRBD1. The specimen was blood. The CDR3 here is CSGLRQGAGGYTF. DNA for the CDR3: TGCAGTGGCCTGAGGCAGGGGGCGGGCGGCTACACCTTC.